This paragraph covers one TCR beta chain sequence. Its target is unknown. Some clones are missing from TCRdb's copy, which holds only in-frame ones; the method was immunoSEQ multiplex PCR. The repertoire holds roughly 20,000 clones, with about four fifths as singletons. These data come from a study of somatic mutations in cytotoxic T cells in rheumatoid arthritis. Regarding the study as a whole: About an eighth of the roughly 60 patients had a largest CD8+ clone above 20% of CD8+ cells. Increasing age coincided with elevated CD8+ clonality among rheumatoid arthritis patients, though not among healthy controls.

This CDR3 comprises 15 residues. J lost 2 bases, V lost 2 bases, and 5 bases had no gene match. CDR1 MNHEY and CDR2 SVGAGI come from the germline V gene. This clonotype was obtained from an adult with rheumatoid arthritis. The chain has TRBV6-5 and TRBJ2-7, with 8 bases aligning to TRBD2. Sequenced: CD8+ T cells sorted from blood. CDR3 nucleotide sequence: TGTGCCAGCAGTTACCGGGCGGGGGGCCCCTACGAGCAGTACTTC. Encoded protein: CASSYRAGGPYEQYF.